This is a list of T cell receptor beta chains from one sample in a study of regulatory T cells in long-lasting Graves disease. Each CDR3 protein gets one entry after TCRdb re-called the multiplex PCR reads with MiXCR. This sample carries hundreds of thousands of distinct CDR3 sequences, about 16% of them seen once, and the ten largest clones take 20% to 30%. In addition, the sample was reused for a study of T cells in Graves' hyperthyroidism and ophthalmopathy.

Material: peripheral blood mononuclear cells (PBMCs), obtained at new diagnosis, from a patient treated with antithyroid drugs. The receptors shown here come from a middle-aged woman with Graves disease. Each CDR3 is given with its conserved first and last residue. Fields, in order: J gene, clone size, V gene, D gene, CDR3 DNA, CDR3 protein. The D gene is left open where the match is weak. A clone size is listed for some rows: how often the clone was seen (once, few, many), or a class if it is expanded.

>TRBJ1-2|many|TRBV5-1|-
TGCGCCAGCAGCGAAGACGGGAACTATGGCTACACCTTC
CASSEDGNYGYTF
>TRBJ2-3|many|TRBV20-1|TRBD1
TGCAGTGCTAGAAAGGGGGCTGGAGATACGCAGTATTTT
CSARKGAGDTQYF
>TRBJ1-1|many|TRBV27|-
TGTGCCACCCAACTTCAGGGTTGGACTGAAGCTTTCTTT
CATQLQGWTEAFF
>TRBJ1-3|few|TRBV9|-
TGTGCCAGCAGCGGTGCCGAGGGTACTTCTGGAAACACCATATATTTT
CASSGAEGTSGNTIYF
>TRBJ1-6|few|TRBV11-2|-
TGTGCCAGCAGCTTAGGGCCCAGGGAGAGCTCCTATAATTCACCCCTCCACTTT
CASSLGPRESSYNSPLHF
>TRBJ1-1|few|TRBV4-1|TRBD1
TGCGCCAGCACCACAGGACAGGGGGCGTATGAAGCTTTCTTT
CASTTGQGAYEAFF
>TRBJ2-3|-|TRBV27|TRBD2
TGTGCCACCGGACTAGTTCGGGATACGCAGTATTTT
CATGLVRDTQYF
>TRBJ1-2|many|TRBV20-1|-
TGCAGTGCTATAACTAGCTATGGCTACACCTTC
CSAITSYGYTF
>TRBJ1-2|few|TRBV29-1|-
TGCAGCGTTGAACTTCTTCCGGGACGGACGATTAACTATGGCTACGCCTTC
CSVELLPGRTINYGYAF
>TRBJ2-1|-|TRBV7-2|-
TGTGCCAGCAGCCAACTGGACAGATCCTACAATGAGCAGTTCTTC
CASSQLDRSYNEQFF
>TRBJ2-3|many|TRBV7-2|TRBD1
TGTGCCAGCAGCAGTAGGACAGGGGCAAGGACAGATACGCAGTATTTT
CASSSRTGARTDTQYF
>TRBJ1-2|-|TRBV6-1|TRBD1
TGTGCCAGCAGAGAGGGGGCCTATGGCTACACCTTC
CASREGAYGYTF
>TRBJ2-7|many|TRBV3-1|-
TGTGCCAGCAGCCCCTCGCCCTACGAGCAGTACTTC
CASSPSPYEQYF
>TRBJ1-6|once|TRBV30|-
TGTGCCTGGAGTGTATCGGGATATAATTCACCCCTCCACTTT
CAWSVSGYNSPLHF
>TRBJ2-2|few|TRBV12-5|TRBD1
TGTGCTAGTGGCTCCCCGGACAGGGGCCTAACTCTCGGGGAGCTGTTTTTT
CASGSPDRGLTLGELFF
>TRBJ1-6|many|TRBV2|-
TGTGCCAGCATGAGGGAGGATAATTCACCCCTCCACTTT
CASMREDNSPLHF
>TRBJ2-2|many|TRBV11-2|TRBD2
TGTGCCAGCAGCGATATAGCGGGGGGGCCTGGCACCGGGGAGCTGTTTTTT
CASSDIAGGPGTGELFF
>TRBJ2-1|many|TRBV20-1|TRBD2
TGCAGTGCTAGAAAGGCGGGGGGGCGGTTGGATGAGCAGTTCTTC
CSARKAGGRLDEQFF
>TRBJ1-1|-|TRBV11-2|TRBD1
TGTGCCAGCAGCTCTCCAGGGGGCATCATAGAAACTGAAGCTTTCTTT
CASSSPGGIIETEAFF
>TRBJ1-2|few|TRBV2|-
TGTGCCACAGGGCGCAGGGGCGGCTACACCTTC
CATGRRGGYTF
>TRBJ1-2|-|TRBV27|-
TGTGCCAGCAGCGGAAGGGGGAGCCTCTATGGCTACACCTTC
CASSGRGSLYGYTF
>TRBJ2-7|-|TRBV24-1|-
TGTGCCACCAGTGTTACGGGGAACGAGCAGTACTTC
CATSVTGNEQYF
>TRBJ2-7|-|TRBV10-3|-
TGTGCCATCACTCCCGGGGGTGGGCACGAGCAGTACTTC
CAITPGGGHEQYF
>TRBJ2-3|few|TRBV6-5|-
TGTGCCAGCAGTTACACGGGGGTTAAAGATACGCAGTATTTT
CASSYTGVKDTQYF
>TRBJ2-7|-|TRBV4-1|-
TGCGCCAGCAGCCCTCGGGACCTCCACGAGCAGTACTTC
CASSPRDLHEQYF